Listed below are T cell receptor beta chains from one sample, sequenced in a study of T cell responses to AZD1222 COVID-19 vaccine. TCRdb's copy holds only in-frame clones and misses some; the assay was immunoSEQ multiplex PCR. The data contain roughly 130,000 clones, about 88% of them singletons. The sequencing here drew on peripheral blood, taken on day 0 of AZD1222 vaccination. The source of these receptors is an adult in good health. Each CDR3 is given with its conserved first and last residue. The order of the fields is clone size, V gene, D gene, J gene, CDR3 DNA, CDR3 protein. The D gene is left open where the match is weak. Size tells how often a clone was seen (once, few, many) or the class of an expanded clone, and some rows leave it out.

clone_size: .; v_call: TRBV4-1; d_call: .; j_call: TRBJ2-3; cdr3_nt: TGCGCCAGCAGCCAAGATTTCATTGTGGGTGGCGCGACTTCGGATACGCAGTATTTT; cdr3_aa: CASSQDFIVGGATSDTQYF
clone_size: .; v_call: TRBV29-1; d_call: TRBD1; j_call: TRBJ1-1; cdr3_nt: TGCAGCGCTAGACAGGGGGGAAACACTGAAGCTTTCTTT; cdr3_aa: CSARQGGNTEAFF
clone_size: .; v_call: TRBV5-5; d_call: TRBD2; j_call: TRBJ2-5; cdr3_nt: TGTGCCAGCAGCTTAAGACTAGCGGGGGAACAAGAGACCCAGTACTTC; cdr3_aa: CASSLRLAGEQETQYF
clone_size: once; v_call: TRBV27; d_call: .; j_call: TRBJ2-7; cdr3_nt: TGTGCCAGCAGTTTATCGACCCCGGCCCACGAGCAGTACTTC; cdr3_aa: CASSLSTPAHEQYF
clone_size: .; v_call: TRBV11-3; d_call: .; j_call: TRBJ1-1; cdr3_nt: TGTGCCAGCAGCCCAGCAGGGGCCACTGAAGCTTTCTTT; cdr3_aa: CASSPAGATEAFF
clone_size: .; v_call: TRBV10-3; d_call: .; j_call: TRBJ2-2; cdr3_nt: TGTGCCATCAGTGTGTCCGGGACCGGGGAGCTGTTTTTT; cdr3_aa: CAISVSGTGELFF
clone_size: .; v_call: TRBV19; d_call: TRBD2; j_call: TRBJ2-2; cdr3_nt: TGTGCCAGTTCTCCTAGCGGGAGGTCGGGGGAGCTGTTTTTT; cdr3_aa: CASSPSGRSGELFF
clone_size: .; v_call: TRBV11-2; d_call: TRBD2; j_call: TRBJ2-7; cdr3_nt: TGTGCCAGCACCCCCTACGGCCCGTTAGTAGCGGGAGGCTACGAGCAGTACTTC; cdr3_aa: CASTPYGPLVAGGYEQYF
clone_size: .; v_call: TRBV3-1/TRBV3-2; d_call: .; j_call: TRBJ2-7; cdr3_nt: TGTGCCAGCAGCCAGAACTCCTACGAGCAGTACTTC; cdr3_aa: CASSQNSYEQYF
clone_size: .; v_call: TRBV19; d_call: TRBD1; j_call: TRBJ1-2; cdr3_nt: TGTGCCAGTACCCCAGGACAGGACCGCTATGGCTACACCTTC; cdr3_aa: CASTPGQDRYGYTF
clone_size: .; v_call: TRBV7-8; d_call: TRBD2; j_call: TRBJ2-5; cdr3_nt: TGTGCCAGCAGCTCCGCTAGCGGGAGGCCCCAAGAGACCCAGTACTTC; cdr3_aa: CASSSASGRPQETQYF
clone_size: .; v_call: TRBV7-6; d_call: .; j_call: TRBJ2-5; cdr3_nt: TGTGCCAGCAGCCCCGGAGGCGGGATTCAACGGGAGACCCAGTACTTC; cdr3_aa: CASSPGGGIQRETQYF
clone_size: .; v_call: TRBV10-3; d_call: TRBD2; j_call: TRBJ2-2; cdr3_nt: TGTGCCATCCGGACTAGCGGAGGAGGCCCCGGGGAGCTGTTTTTT; cdr3_aa: CAIRTSGGGPGELFF
clone_size: once; v_call: TRBV19; d_call: .; j_call: TRBJ1-4; cdr3_nt: TGTGCCAGTAGTATTTGGATAGAGGCTGGCGAAAAACTGTTTTTT; cdr3_aa: CASSIWIEAGEKLFF
clone_size: few; v_call: TRBV5-1; d_call: .; j_call: TRBJ1-3; cdr3_nt: TGCGCCAGCAGGGACATTGGCTCTGGAAACACCATATATTTT; cdr3_aa: CASRDIGSGNTIYF
clone_size: .; v_call: TRBV19; d_call: .; j_call: TRBJ1-3; cdr3_nt: TGTGCCAGTAGTATAAGTCAAGCTGGAAACACCATATATTTT; cdr3_aa: CASSISQAGNTIYF
clone_size: .; v_call: TRBV25-1; d_call: .; j_call: TRBJ2-7; cdr3_nt: TGTGCCAGCAGTGAATTAGAGACGATTGGCGAGCAGTACTTC; cdr3_aa: CASSELETIGEQYF
clone_size: .; v_call: TRBV7-7; d_call: TRBD2; j_call: TRBJ2-2; cdr3_nt: TGTGCCAGCAGCCCAGGACTAGCGGGAGTCAGCACCGGGGAGCTGTTTTTT; cdr3_aa: CASSPGLAGVSTGELFF
clone_size: once; v_call: TRBV4-1; d_call: TRBD2; j_call: TRBJ2-7; cdr3_nt: TGCGCCAGCAGCCAAGGGACTAGCGGCGAGCAGTACTTC; cdr3_aa: CASSQGTSGEQYF
clone_size: .; v_call: TRBV19; d_call: .; j_call: TRBJ1-2; cdr3_nt: TGTGCCAGTAGTATTGAATGGGACGGCGGCTACACCTTC; cdr3_aa: CASSIEWDGGYTF
clone_size: .; v_call: TRBV30; d_call: TRBD2; j_call: TRBJ2-1; cdr3_nt: TGTGCCTGGACCCTCGGGGGGGCCTTAAACAATGAGCAGTTCTTC; cdr3_aa: CAWTLGGALNNEQFF
clone_size: few; v_call: TRBV7-9; d_call: .; j_call: TRBJ1-5; cdr3_nt: TGTGCCAGCAGCTTACCGACGGTCAATCAGCCCCAGCATTTT; cdr3_aa: CASSLPTVNQPQHF
clone_size: .; v_call: TRBV6-2/TRBV6-3; d_call: .; j_call: TRBJ2-6; cdr3_nt: TGTGCCAGCAGCTCCAGGGCAGGGAGGCTCTCTGGGGCCAACGTCCTGACTTTC; cdr3_aa: CASSSRAGRLSGANVLTF
clone_size: .; v_call: TRBV4-1; d_call: .; j_call: TRBJ1-3; cdr3_nt: TGCGCCAGCAGCCAAGAGACGCCTAGACAGTCCCGTGGAAACACCATATATTTT; cdr3_aa: CASSQETPRQSRGNTIYF
clone_size: .; v_call: TRBV7-6; d_call: TRBD2; j_call: TRBJ2-1; cdr3_nt: TGTGCCAGCAGCCCCGGGGCGGGAGGGTCCTACAATGAGCAGTTCTTC; cdr3_aa: CASSPGAGGSYNEQFF
clone_size: once; v_call: TRBV6-2/TRBV6-3; d_call: TRBD2; j_call: TRBJ2-7; cdr3_nt: TGTGCCAGCAGTTATAGCGGGAGGGAACAGTACTTC; cdr3_aa: CASSYSGREQYF
clone_size: .; v_call: TRBV10-1; d_call: TRBD2; j_call: TRBJ2-7; cdr3_nt: TGCGCCAGCGGAGGGGCTGGACTAGCGGGAGTCAACGAGCAGTACTTC; cdr3_aa: CASGGAGLAGVNEQYF
clone_size: .; v_call: TRBV19; d_call: TRBD1; j_call: TRBJ1-2; cdr3_nt: TGTGCCAGTAGTCCAAAGACAGGGACCAAAGGAAACGGCTACACCTTC; cdr3_aa: CASSPKTGTKGNGYTF
clone_size: .; v_call: TRBV3-1/TRBV3-2; d_call: .; j_call: TRBJ2-7; cdr3_nt: TGTGCCAGCAGCCCAGACCTTCGGATCTACGAGCAGTACTTC; cdr3_aa: CASSPDLRIYEQYF
clone_size: .; v_call: TRBV11-2; d_call: .; j_call: TRBJ1-2; cdr3_nt: TGTGCCAGCAGCTTAGGGGTATGGTATGGCTACACCTTC; cdr3_aa: CASSLGVWYGYTF
clone_size: .; v_call: TRBV5-1; d_call: TRBD1; j_call: TRBJ1-1; cdr3_nt: TGCGCCAGCAGCTGGACAGGAGGGGGTACTGAAGCTTTCTTT; cdr3_aa: CASSWTGGGTEAFF
clone_size: .; v_call: TRBV12-3/TRBV12-4; d_call: .; j_call: TRBJ2-2; cdr3_nt: TGTGCCAGCAGTCTCCAAGGGGCCGGGGAGCTGTTTTTT; cdr3_aa: CASSLQGAGELFF
clone_size: .; v_call: TRBV7-9; d_call: .; j_call: TRBJ1-1; cdr3_nt: TGTGCCAGCAGCTTAGACAGGGACGGCACTGAAGCTTTCTTT; cdr3_aa: CASSLDRDGTEAFF
clone_size: .; v_call: TRBV7-8; d_call: .; j_call: TRBJ1-1; cdr3_nt: TGTGCCAGCACCCTTCAGGACAGCCTGAACACTGAAGCTTTCTTT; cdr3_aa: CASTLQDSLNTEAFF
clone_size: .; v_call: TRBV10-1; d_call: TRBD1; j_call: TRBJ1-5; cdr3_nt: TGCGCCAGCAGCGCGGGACAGGACCTGCCCCAGCATTTT; cdr3_aa: CASSAGQDLPQHF
clone_size: .; v_call: TRBV24-1; d_call: .; j_call: TRBJ2-3; cdr3_nt: TGTGCCACCAGTGATTCCAACTATGGCACAGATACGCAGTATTTT; cdr3_aa: CATSDSNYGTDTQYF
clone_size: .; v_call: TRBV3-1/TRBV3-2; d_call: .; j_call: TRBJ1-4; cdr3_nt: TGTGCCAGCAGGCAAAGGGGAAGGGGTACACAGTTTTGGACTAATGAAAAACTGTTTTTT; cdr3_aa: CASRQRGRGTQFWTNEKLFF
clone_size: .; v_call: TRBV10-3; d_call: .; j_call: TRBJ2-1; cdr3_nt: TGTGCCATCAGTGAGGGGTCCCTCACTCCACTTTACAATGAGCAGTTCTTC; cdr3_aa: CAISEGSLTPLYNEQFF
clone_size: .; v_call: TRBV2; d_call: .; j_call: TRBJ1-5; cdr3_nt: TGTGCCAGCAGTGGAGGCAGCAATAGCAATCAGCCCCAGCATTTT; cdr3_aa: CASSGGSNSNQPQHF
clone_size: .; v_call: TRBV19; d_call: .; j_call: TRBJ2-6; cdr3_nt: TGTGCCAGTAGTATTGGCAGGGCTGGGGCCAACGTCCTGACTTTC; cdr3_aa: CASSIGRAGANVLTF
clone_size: .; v_call: TRBV23-1; d_call: TRBD1; j_call: TRBJ2-7; cdr3_nt: TGCGCAAGCAGTCAAACCGGGACAGGGGCGAGCGAGCAGTACTTC; cdr3_aa: CASSQTGTGASEQYF
clone_size: .; v_call: TRBV5-4; d_call: TRBD1; j_call: TRBJ1-2; cdr3_nt: TGTGCCAGCAGCTTGGTGGCGGCAGGGGGTGGCTACACCTTC; cdr3_aa: CASSLVAAGGGYTF